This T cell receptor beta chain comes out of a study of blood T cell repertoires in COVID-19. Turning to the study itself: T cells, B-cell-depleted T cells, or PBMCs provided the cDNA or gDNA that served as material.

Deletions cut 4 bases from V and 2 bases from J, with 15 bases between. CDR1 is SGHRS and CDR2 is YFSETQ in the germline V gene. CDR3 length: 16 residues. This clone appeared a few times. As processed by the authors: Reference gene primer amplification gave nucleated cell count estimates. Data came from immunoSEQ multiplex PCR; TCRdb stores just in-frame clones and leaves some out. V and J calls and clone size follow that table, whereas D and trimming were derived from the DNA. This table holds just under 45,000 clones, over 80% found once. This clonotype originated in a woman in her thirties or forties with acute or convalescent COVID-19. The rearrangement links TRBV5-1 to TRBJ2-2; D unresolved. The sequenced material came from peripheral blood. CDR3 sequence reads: CASSVLADFNTGELFF. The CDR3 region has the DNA TGCGCCAGCAGCGTCTTAGCAGACTTCAACACCGGGGAGCTGTTTTTT.